The next 16 T cell receptor beta chains were all read from a single sample in a study of T cell changes during pregnancy in multiple sclerosis. Generated by immunoSEQ multiplex PCR, the TCRdb table keeps only in-frame clones and is missing some. The sample lists around 40,000 clones; roughly nine tenths were seen once. Sequenced material: CD4+ T cells from peripheral blood mononuclear cells, taken before pregnancy. These receptor sequences come from a female donor with multiple sclerosis, enrolled in a pregnancy study.

V is TRBV20-1 and J is TRBJ1-2; unclear D gene. V lost 0 bases and J lost 13, with 9 bases in between. The CDR3 loop spans 10 amino acids. Per germline, CDR1 DFQATT and CDR2 SNEGSKA (reference sequence). The CDR3 protein is CSARDISGTF. The CDR3 DNA is TGCAGTGCTAGAGATATATCGGGCACCTTC.

The chain combines TRBV19 with TRBJ1-5; D ambiguous. Germline CDR1 is LNHDA and CDR2 is SQIVND (reference sequence). This CDR3 has 15 amino acids. Trimming removed 2 bases from V and 4 bases from J, with 12 bases in between. CDR3 sequence reads: CASSIIGGGNQPQHF. The CDR3 coding sequence is TGTGCCAGTAGTATAATTGGCGGCGGGAATCAGCCCCAGCATTTT.

The chain employs TRBV11-3 and TRBJ1-1; D remains unclear. The germline V gene encodes CDR1 SGHNT and CDR2 YENEEA. The length of the CDR3 is 13 residues. Trimming cost V 5 bases and J 5 bases, with 12 bases left between them. The CDR3 loop reads CASSPAAATEAFF. The DNA of the CDR3 is TGTGCCAGCAGCCCCGCCGCGGCGACTGAAGCTTTCTTT.

The rearrangement links TRBV9 to TRBJ1-1, with TRBD1 matching 7 bases. The germline V gene has CDR1 SGDLS and CDR2 YYNGEE. The CDR3 length is 16 residues. V dropped 4 bases and J dropped 0; count of bases not matched to a gene: 9. The CDR3 nucleotides are TGTGCCAGCAGCACGACCGGGACAGAAGTGAACACTGAAGCTTTCTTT. This encodes CASSTTGTEVNTEAFF. The full variable domain, with the rest looked up from reference TRBV9 and TRBJ1-1, is DSGVTQTPKHLITATGQRVTLRCSPRSGDLSVYWYQQSLDQGLQFLIQYYNGEERAKGNILERFSAQQFPDLHSELNLSSLELGDSALYFCASSTTGTEVNTEAFFGQGTRLTVV.

This chain uses TRBV25-1 with TRBJ1-1, with no clear D. The CDR3 contains 13 residues. Germline assignment: CDR1 MGHDK and CDR2 SYGVNS. The V end lost 6 bases, the J end lost 2 bases, and 10 bases lay between the germline ends. CDR3 sequence: CASRATGNTEAFF. The CDR3 bases are TGTGCCAGCAGGGCTACGGGAAACACTGAAGCTTTCTTT.

The chain is built from TRBV5-1 and TRBJ2-3; possible D gene TRBD1, 7 bases. CDR3 length: 18 amino acids. V was clipped by 4 bases and J by 2 bases, with 23 bases between them. Germline CDR1 is SGHRS and CDR2 is YFSETQ. The CDR3 bases are TGCGCCAGCAGCGATGGTGGGTCGCGCGGGACAGACACAGATACGCAGTATTTT. It codes for CASSDGGSRGTDTDTQYF. The entire variable domain, with the rest obtained from reference TRBV5-1 and TRBJ2-3, is as follows: KAGVTQTPRYLIKTRGQQVTLSCSPISGHRSVSWYQQTPGQGLQFLFEYFSETQRNKGNFPGRFSGRQFSNSRSEMNVSTLELGDSALYLCASSDGGSRGTDTDTQYFGPGTRLTVL.

This rearrangement joins TRBV29-1 to TRBJ2-3; TRBD2 matches at 11 bases. The germline CDR1 and CDR2 sequences are SQVTM and ANQGSEA. J gave up 10 bases and V 4 bases, and 10 bases lay outside the gene matches. This CDR3 comprises 14 residues. CDR3: CSVAVAGGPGAQYF. In DNA, the CDR3 is TGCAGCGTTGCGGTAGCGGGGGGGCCTGGGGCGCAGTATTTT.

This clone has a handful of counts. The chain links TRBV28 to TRBJ1-5; 7 positions agree with TRBD1. CDR3 size: 15 residues. Germline loops: CDR1 MDHEN, CDR2 SYDVKM. V shed 6 bases, J shed 3 bases, and the junction held 8 bases outside the gene matches. The CDR3 region is CASSPTGALNQPQHF. Here the CDR3 DNA reads TGTGCCAGCAGCCCTACAGGGGCCCTCAATCAGCCCCAGCATTTT. Together with reference TRBV28 and TRBJ1-5, the CDR3 gives the full variable domain: DVKVTQSSRYLVKRTGEKVFLECVQDMDHENMFWYRQDPGLGLRLIYFSYDVKMKEKGDIPEGYSVSREKKERFSLILESASTNQTSMYLCASSPTGALNQPQHFGDGTRLSIL.

The chain uses TRBV29-1 and TRBJ2-7; 8 bases map to TRBD1. Germline trimming cut 3 bases from V and 3 bases from J; bases unmatched to any gene: 7. The CDR3 spans 14 residues. Looked up from germline, CDR1 is SQVTM and CDR2 is ANQGSEA. CDR3 DNA sequence: TGCAGCGTTGATGCCCAAGGACAGGGCTACGAGCAGTACTTC. This codes for CSVDAQGQGYEQYF.

This chain links TRBV7-2 with TRBJ2-1; 9 positions match TRBD2. Losses at the gene ends were 5 bases for V and 10 bases for J; bases not matched to a gene: 9. The germline V gene has CDR1 SGHTA and CDR2 FQGNSA. The CDR3 spans 14 residues. CDR3 sequence: CASSGTGLAREQFF. The CDR3 DNA sequence: TGTGCCAGCAGCGGGACGGGACTAGCTAGGGAGCAGTTCTTC.

The chain joins TRBV6-5 to TRBJ2-1, with 8 nucleotides matching TRBD2. Trimming took 1 base from V and 0 from J; bases not matched to a gene: 2. The CDR3 extends over 16 amino acids. CDR1 MNHEY and CDR2 SVGAGI come from the germline V gene. The CDR3 region is CASSYWRGDSYNEQFF. The CDR3 DNA sequence: TGTGCCAGCAGTTACTGGCGGGGGGACTCCTACAATGAGCAGTTCTTC.

This clone showed up just once. DNA for the CDR3: TGTGCCAGCAGCTCATCCGGGACAGGGAACCCCTACGAGCAGTACTTC. Amino acids: CASSSSGTGNPYEQYF. V and J are TRBV7-9 and TRBJ2-7; 9 nucleotides match TRBD1. V trimming: 4 bases; J trimming: 2 bases; junction bases outside the gene matches: 9. The CDR3 sequence is 16 residues long. The V gene's germline CDR1 is SEHNR and CDR2 FQNEAQ (reference sequence).

The CDR3 DNA reads as TGTGCCAGCAGTCCAGGGGATAAAGCTAAAGATACGCAGTATTTT. It translates to CASSPGDKAKDTQYF. This chain joins TRBV7-3 and TRBJ2-3, with D possibly matching TRBD1 (6 bases). The germline CDR1 and CDR2 sequences are SGHTA and FQGTGA. The CDR3 sequence is 15 residues long. Trimming cost V 6 bases and J 5 bases, with 18 bases left between them. The whole variable domain, filled in from reference TRBV7-3 and TRBJ2-3, reads GAGVSQTPSNKVTEKGKYVELRCDPISGHTALYWYRQSLGQGPEFLIYFQGTGAADDSGLPNDRFFAVRPEGSVSTLKIQRTERGDSAVYLCASSPGDKAKDTQYFGPGTRLTVL.

The rearrangement links TRBV5-8 to TRBJ2-3; 8 nucleotides agree with TRBD1. The CDR3 runs to 14 residues. V gave up 5 bases and J gave up 4 bases; unmatched junction bases: 6. Looked up from germline, CDR1 is SGHTS and CDR2 is YDEGEE. The CDR3 spells CASRPQGASDTQYF. CDR3 coding DNA: TGTGCCAGCAGACCCCAGGGGGCGTCAGATACGCAGTATTTT.

CDR3 nucleotides: TGTGCCAGCAGTCTCGGACAGGGGCCTTTCTTT. Translation gives CASSLGQGPFF. This chain links TRBV25-1 with TRBJ1-1, with TRBD1 matching over 9 bases. This CDR3 is built from 11 residues. Germline V CDR1 and CDR2: MGHDK, SYGVNS. Germline trimming cut 5 bases from V and 12 bases from J; bases unmatched to any gene: 4.

This rearrangement joins TRBV7-2 to TRBJ2-5; 7 bases align to TRBD2. The DNA end is a closer match to TRBJ2-7, so the J assignment may be wrong. Germline-derived CDR1 and CDR2 are SGHTA and FQGNSA. CDR3 size: 15 residues. CDR3 nucleotides: TGTGCCAGCAGCTTACGCGGGGGACCCGCATACGAGCAGTACTTC. Its protein product is CASSLRGGPAYEQYF.